This T cell receptor (beta chain) emerged from a study of T cell repertoires in cytomegalovirus infection. Study information: Matching HLA type, along with CMV infection, was indicated by public TCR beta signatures.

General study points: Carriers of CMV plus the relevant HLA were identified by cumulative public TCR beta family frequency.

V was pared by 2 bases and J by 2 bases, with 22 bases between. Germline V gene lookup returns CDR1 LNHDA and CDR2 SQIVND (reference sequence). There are 20 residues in the CDR3. From the reads, TCRdb called clonotypes with MiXCR, one entry per CDR3 protein. This table holds under 600,000 distinct CDR3 sequences, approximately 15% found once. Only a few counts were recorded for this clonotype. Antigen unknown. The sample consisted of CD8+ T cells from PBMCs. The genes are TRBV19 and TRBJ2-6; D possibly corresponds to TRBD1 (6 bases). The clonotype was recovered from a human donor in good health (CMV status not recorded). Some clones in this sample may be carry-over from other donors' samples. The CDR3 protein is CASSIPMGATEVPGANVLTF. The CDR3, as DNA: TGTGCCAGTAGTATACCTATGGGGGCTACAGAGGTCCCTGGGGCCAACGTCCTGACTTTC.